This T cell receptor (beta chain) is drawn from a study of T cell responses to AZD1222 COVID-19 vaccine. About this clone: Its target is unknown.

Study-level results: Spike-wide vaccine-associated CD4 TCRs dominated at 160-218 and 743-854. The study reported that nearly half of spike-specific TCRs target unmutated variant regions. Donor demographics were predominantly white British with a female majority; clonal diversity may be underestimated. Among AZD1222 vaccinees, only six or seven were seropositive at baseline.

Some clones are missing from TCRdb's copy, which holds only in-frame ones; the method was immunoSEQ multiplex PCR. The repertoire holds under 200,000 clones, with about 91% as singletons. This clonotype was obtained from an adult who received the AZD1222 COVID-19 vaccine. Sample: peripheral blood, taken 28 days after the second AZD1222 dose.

As DNA, the CDR3 is TGTGCCAGCAGCTTGGGAAGGGGTTTGGCAGATACGCAGTATTTT. As protein: CASSLGRGLADTQYF. This chain links TRBV5-6 with TRBJ2-3; D is possibly TRBD1 (5 bases). The V end was cut by 0 bases, the J end by 4 bases, with 12 bases between. Germline V lookup: CDR1 SGHDT, CDR2 YYEEEE. The CDR3 totals 15 residues.